The 17 T cell receptor beta chains below were found in one sample sequenced in a study of molecular identifiers for immune sequencing clone quantification. TCRdb called the PCR reads again in MiXCR, with one record for every CDR3 protein. The sample contains under 75,000 distinct CDR3 sequences, 19% of which appear only once. What was sequenced was naive CD8+ T cells from blood, with Jurkat cell RNA spiked in. Subset noted: FACS-sorted CD8+CD4-CCR7+CD45RA+ naive T cells. The source is a human donor in good health. Some libraries in this study had Jurkat cell RNA spiked in.

The rearrangement links TRBV11-3 to TRBJ2-1; D gene uncertain. Trimming pared 1 base from V and 7 bases from J, leaving 5 bases between. CDR3 length: 12 amino acids. In germline, CDR1 is SGHNT, CDR2 YENEEA. The CDR3 loop reads CASSLVLNEQFF. The CDR3, as DNA: TGTGCCAGCAGCTTAGTCCTGAATGAGCAGTTCTTC. Based on the CDR3 plus reference TRBV11-3 and TRBJ2-1, the full variable domain is EAGVVQSPRYKIIEKKQPVAFWCNPISGHNTLYWYLQNLGQGPELLIRYENEEAVDDSQLPKDRFSAERLKGVDSTLKIQPAELGDSAVYLCASSLVLNEQFFGPGTRLTVL.

In this sample, this clonotype turned up many times. The chain is built from TRBV7-9 and TRBJ2-7; tentatively, D is TRBD2 (6 bases). The germline V gene has CDR1 SEHNR and CDR2 FQNEAQ (reference sequence). V was trimmed by 0 bases and J by 2 bases, leaving 8 bases between them. There are 14 residues in the CDR3. Here the CDR3 DNA reads TGTGCCAGCAGCTTAGCGGGAGGCACCTACGAGCAGTACTTC. As protein: CASSLAGGTYEQYF. The complete variable domain, with remaining parts taken from reference TRBV7-9 and TRBJ2-7, reads DTGVSQNPRHKITKRGQNVTFRCDPISEHNRLYWYRQTLGQGPEFLTYFQNEAQLEKSRLLSDRFSAERPKGSFSTLEIQRTEQGDSAMYLCASSLAGGTYEQYFGPGTRLTVT.

With respect to this clonotype: It may be a read error: a sequence one base away is much more abundant. This chain joins TRBV27 and TRBJ2-7; 7 nucleotides agree with TRBD2. CDR3 length equals 13 residues. Losses at the gene ends were 6 bases for V and 8 bases for J; bases not matched to a gene: 10. Germline CDR1 reads MNHEY; CDR2 reads SMNVEV (reference sequence). CDR3 in DNA: TGTGCCAGCAGAATGCGGGAGAGTAACAAGCAGTACTTC. It yields the protein CASRMRESNKQYF.

As concerns this clonotype: A read error may explain this, as a much larger clone is one base away. This chain links TRBV5-6 with TRBJ2-3; the D is unclear. CDR3 length: 18 amino acids. Germline V gene lookup returns CDR1 SGHDT and CDR2 YYEEEE. This CDR3 reads CASGFLTIRTPSTDTQYF. DNA for the CDR3: TGTGCCAGCGGCTTCCTAACTATACGGACCCCTAGCACAGATACGCAGTATTTT.

Ten or more counts support this clonotype. The chain combines TRBV3-1 with TRBJ2-7, with 7 bases fitting TRBD1. Germline-derived CDR1 and CDR2 are LGHDT and YNNKEL (reference sequence). The CDR3 consists of 14 residues. With V trimmed by 2 bases and J by 2 bases, 3 bases remained unmatched. CDR3 DNA: TGTGCCAGCAGCCAAAGGACAGGAACCTACGAGCAGTACTTC. It yields the protein CASSQRTGTYEQYF.

This clonotype came up many times. This chain joins TRBV13 and TRBJ2-7; D possibly corresponds to TRBD1 (5 bases). The CDR3 covers 14 residues. Germline CDR1 PRHDT, CDR2 FYEKMQ (reference sequence). The germline V and J ends were trimmed by 0 bases and 5 bases, with 11 bases remaining between them. Here the CDR3 DNA reads TGTGCCAGCAGCTTAGGAGGGGTTTGGGACGAGCAGTACTTC. Translating gives CASSLGGVWDEQYF.

To note about this clonotype: Being one base from a much bigger clone, this may be a read error. This chain joins TRBV20-1 and TRBJ2-7; tentatively, D is TRBD1 (6 bases). V was pared by 4 bases and J by 0 bases, with 10 bases between. Germline loops: CDR1 DFQATT, CDR2 SNEGSKA (reference sequence). The CDR3 covers 13 residues. CDR3 DNA: TGCAGTGCTAATGACAGGAGCTCCTACGAGCAGTACTTC. This sequence encodes CSANDRSSYEQYF.

Turning to this clonotype: A clone one base away is much larger, so this may be a read error. The CDR3 DNA follows: TGTGTCAGCACCCAGGACAGAGAGGAGCTGTTTTTT. It codes for CVSTQDREELFF. The chain employs TRBV7-2 and TRBJ2-2, with a tentative D call TRBD1 (6 bases). Germline V gene sequence: CDR1 SGHTA, CDR2 FQGNSA. The CDR3 extends over 12 amino acids.

This clonotype was recorded many times. The gene calls are TRBV7-2 and TRBJ2-1; D remains ambiguous. Trimming stripped 4 bases from V and 4 bases from J, with 8 bases between. Per the germline V gene, CDR1 is SGHTA and CDR2 is FQGNSA. This CDR3 has 13 amino acids. For the CDR3, the DNA is TGTGCCAGCAGCTCGGACCTTTACAATGAGCAGTTCTTC. Translated, it gives CASSSDLYNEQFF.

This clonotype has at least ten counts. This sequence joins TRBV10-3 and TRBJ2-5; D remains ambiguous. Deletions cut 5 bases from V and 5 bases from J, with 12 bases between. CDR3 length: 13 residues. Germline values: CDR1 ENHRY, CDR2 SYGVKD. CDR3 in DNA: TGTGCCATCAGTCTGAATAGGGTGGAGACCCAGTACTTC. This encodes CAISLNRVETQYF.

This clonotype was seen only a few times. V gene TRBV10-2 combines with J gene TRBJ2-3; 9 bases align to TRBD2. Looked up from germline, CDR1 is WSHSY and CDR2 is SAAADI. There are 14 residues in the CDR3. The J segment lost 5 bases and the V segment lost 6 bases, leaving 6 bases of the junction unmatched. CDR3: CASSLAGVRDTQYF. The CDR3 DNA sequence: TGCGCCAGCAGCTTAGCGGGAGTTAGAGATACGCAGTATTTT.

This clonotype was found a few times. CDR3 protein: CASSLLRVWDEQFF. DNA of the CDR3: TGTGCCAGCAGTTTACTCAGGGTTTGGGATGAGCAGTTCTTC. V and J are TRBV27 and TRBJ2-1, with TRBD1 as a possible D gene (5 bases). In germline, CDR1 is MNHEY, CDR2 SMNVEV (reference sequence). CDR3 length equals 14 residues. V lost 2 bases to trimming and J lost 8 bases, with 13 bases between them.

A word on this clonotype: A much more abundant neighbour one base away suggests this may be a read error. This chain joins TRBV14 and TRBJ1-2, with D uncertain. The CDR3 consists of 14 residues. From germline, CDR1 is SGHDN and CDR2 FVKESK. The CDR3 reads CAGSFTGSSYGYTF. The CDR3 DNA sequence: TGTGCCGGCAGCTTTACCGGGAGCTCCTATGGCTACACCTTC.

This clonotype was picked up many times. The chain combines TRBV10-1 with TRBJ2-5, with D unclear. The germline V gene has CDR1 WNHNN and CDR2 SYGVQD (reference sequence). The CDR3 contains 16 residues. Trimming pared 3 bases from V and 5 bases from J, leaving 19 bases between. CDR3 protein: CASSDVRSPAIETQYF. The CDR3 DNA reads as TGCGCCAGCAGTGACGTGAGGTCTCCGGCGATTGAGACCCAGTACTTC.

This clonotype has a count of ten or more. V gene TRBV29-1 combines with J gene TRBJ2-7; the match to TRBD1 covers 8 bases. This CDR3 has 15 residues. Per germline, CDR1 SQVTM and CDR2 ANQGSEA. V shed 2 bases and J 2 bases; nucleotides not matched to a gene: 8. CDR3 in amino acids: CSVEQRDRPPYEQYF. In DNA form, the CDR3 reads TGCAGCGTTGAACAACGGGACAGGCCCCCCTACGAGCAGTACTTC.

This clonotype was recorded many times. The chain links TRBV3-2 to TRBJ2-5; TRBD2 was called by the table and not checked on the DNA. TRBV3-2 is annotated as a pseudogene. This CDR3 has 18 residues. CDR3 DNA sequence: TGTGCCAGCAGCCAAGATAGGGCTCAGCGGGAGAAACAAGAGACCCAGTACTTC. Amino acids: CASSQDRAQREKQETQYF.

This clonotype was counted between two and nine times. J is TRBJ2-7 and V is TRBV7-9; D perhaps matches TRBD2 (6 bases). The CDR3 extends over 16 amino acids. Per germline, CDR1 SEHNR and CDR2 FQNEAQ (reference sequence). Trimming removed 5 bases at V and 3 bases at J, with 20 bases between. The CDR3 sequence: CASSVSLAAGIYEQYF. The CDR3 nucleotides read TGTGCCAGCAGCGTATCATTAGCGGCCGGGATCTACGAGCAGTACTTC.